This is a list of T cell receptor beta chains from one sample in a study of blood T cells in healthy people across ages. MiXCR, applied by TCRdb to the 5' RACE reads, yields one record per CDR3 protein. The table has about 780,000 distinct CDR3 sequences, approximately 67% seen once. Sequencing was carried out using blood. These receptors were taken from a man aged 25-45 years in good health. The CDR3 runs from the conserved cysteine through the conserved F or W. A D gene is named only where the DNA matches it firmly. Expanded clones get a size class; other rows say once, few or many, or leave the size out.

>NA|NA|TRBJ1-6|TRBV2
CASAPGGTNSPLHF
TGTGCCAGCGCCCCGGGAGGGACCAATTCACCCCTCCACTTT
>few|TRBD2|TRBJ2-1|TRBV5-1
CASSLVGGGRNEQFF
TGCGCCAGCAGCTTGGTCGGGGGGGGCCGGAATGAGCAGTTCTTC
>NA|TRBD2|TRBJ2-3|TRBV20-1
CSAVAGGSTQYF
TGCAGTGCCGTAGCGGGGGGGAGTACGCAGTATTTT
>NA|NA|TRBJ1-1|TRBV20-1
CSASQPTEAFF
TGCAGTGCTAGTCAGCCCACTGAAGCTTTCTTT
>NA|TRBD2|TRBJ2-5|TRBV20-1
CSPLLAGGLETQYF
TGCAGTCCCCTTCTGGCGGGGGGGTTGGAGACCCAGTACTTC
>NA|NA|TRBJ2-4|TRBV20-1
CSARDWAGPWGNIQYF
TGCAGTGCTAGAGATTGGGCAGGGCCTTGGGGAAACATTCAGTACTTC
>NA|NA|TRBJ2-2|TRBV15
CATSRVSVNTGELFF
TGTGCCACCAGCAGGGTTTCAGTGAACACCGGGGAGCTGTTTTTT
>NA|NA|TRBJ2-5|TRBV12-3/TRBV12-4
CASSLIGGRETQYF
TGTGCCAGCAGTTTGATCGGGGGACGGGAGACCCAGTACTTC
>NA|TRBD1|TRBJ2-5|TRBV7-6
CASSFTGTGAQETQYF
TGTGCCAGCAGCTTCACGGGGACAGGGGCCCAAGAGACCCAGTACTTC
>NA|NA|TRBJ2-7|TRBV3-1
CASSQDLGLVGGEQYF
TGTGCCAGCAGCCAAGATCTCGGCCTGGTGGGGGGCGAGCAGTACTTC
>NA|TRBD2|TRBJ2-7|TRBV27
CASRLAEFSYEQYF
TGTGCCAGCAGGCTAGCGGAATTTTCCTACGAGCAGTACTTC
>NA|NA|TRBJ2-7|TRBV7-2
CASSLAQGNAYEQYF
TGTGCCAGCAGCTTAGCCCAGGGGAACGCCTACGAGCAGTACTTC
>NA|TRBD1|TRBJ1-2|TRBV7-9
CASSSTKQGYNYGYTF
TGTGCCAGCAGCTCTACCAAACAGGGGTATAACTATGGCTACACCTTC
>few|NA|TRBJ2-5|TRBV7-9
CASSYTGMAETQYF
TGTGCCAGCAGCTACACTGGGATGGCAGAGACCCAGTACTTC
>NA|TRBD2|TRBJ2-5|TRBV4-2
CASSQEGWARGRLAGGETQYF
TGTGCCAGCAGCCAAGAAGGTTGGGCTAGGGGTCGACTAGCGGGCGGGGAGACCCAGTACTTC
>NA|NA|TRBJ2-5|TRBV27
CASARRDQETQYF
TGTGCCAGCGCGCGACGCGACCAAGAGACCCAGTACTTC
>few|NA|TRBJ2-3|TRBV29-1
CSVEAGLSTDTQYF
TGCAGCGTTGAGGCAGGGCTTAGCACAGATACGCAGTATTTT
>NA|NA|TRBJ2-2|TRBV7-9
CASSLPGSNTGELFF
TGTGCCAGCAGCTTGCCGGGCTCCAACACCGGGGAGCTGTTTTTT
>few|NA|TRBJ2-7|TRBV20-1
CSATLFRARISEQYF
TGCAGTGCTACTTTGTTTCGGGCCAGAATCTCCGAGCAGTACTTC
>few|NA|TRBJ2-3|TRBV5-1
CASSLAGTLRADTQYF
TGCGCCAGCAGCTTGGCCGGGACTCTCCGCGCAGATACGCAGTATTTT
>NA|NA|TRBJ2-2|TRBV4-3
CASSQDGRGNTGELFF
TGCGCCAGCAGCCAAGATGGCAGGGGGAACACCGGGGAGCTGTTTTTT
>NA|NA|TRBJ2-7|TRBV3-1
CASSQGEGEQYF
TGTGCCAGCAGCCAAGGAGAGGGGGAGCAGTACTTC
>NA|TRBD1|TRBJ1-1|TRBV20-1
CSARGGSGTVPNTEAFF
TGCAGTGCTAGAGGGGGTAGTGGGACAGTACCTAACACTGAAGCTTTCTTT
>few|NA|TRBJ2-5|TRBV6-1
CASSEAGVQETQYF
TGTGCCAGCAGTGAAGCAGGAGTACAAGAGACCCAGTACTTC
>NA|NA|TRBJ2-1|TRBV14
CASSPPGTLGNEQFF
TGTGCCAGCAGCCCTCCCGGGACCCTTGGCAATGAGCAGTTCTTC